The table lists the clone carrying this T cell receptor beta chain with a few counts. Its specificity is unknown. CDR1 MDHEN and CDR2 SYDVKM come from the germline V gene. Trimming shortened V by 6 bases and J by 0 bases, and 15 bases separated the two germline ends. The CDR3 is made up of 15 amino acids. TCRdb reanalysed the reads using MiXCR and keeps one entry per CDR3 protein. The sample records a few hundred thousand distinct CDR3 sequences, approximately 15% being singletons. This entry is derived from a study of T cell repertoires in cytomegalovirus infection. Study as a whole: Based on public TCR beta signatures, there were indications of CMV infection and of a matching HLA type.

The study's findings and limits: Cumulative public TCR beta family frequency identified CMV carriers with the relevant HLA.

The TCR was taken from a human donor in good health (CMV status not recorded). Some clones in this sample may be carry-over from other donors' samples. Source material: CD8+ T cells from PBMCs. The rearrangement joins TRBV28 to TRBJ2-7; D ambiguous. The CDR3 loop reads CASSRVGLGSYEQYF. DNA of the CDR3: TGTGCCAGCAGCCGCGTTGGGTTGGGCTCCTACGAGCAGTACTTC.